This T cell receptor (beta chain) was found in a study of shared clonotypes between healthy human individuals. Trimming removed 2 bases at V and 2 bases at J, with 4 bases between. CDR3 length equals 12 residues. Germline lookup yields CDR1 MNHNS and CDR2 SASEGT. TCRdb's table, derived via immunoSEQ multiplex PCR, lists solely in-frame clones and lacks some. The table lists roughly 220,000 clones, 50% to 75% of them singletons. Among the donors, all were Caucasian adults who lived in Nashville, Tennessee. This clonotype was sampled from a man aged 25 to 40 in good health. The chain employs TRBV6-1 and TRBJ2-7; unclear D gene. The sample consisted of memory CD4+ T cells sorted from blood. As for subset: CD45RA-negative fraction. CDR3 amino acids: CASSESAYEQYF. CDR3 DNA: TGTGCCAGCAGTGAATCAGCCTACGAGCAGTACTTC.